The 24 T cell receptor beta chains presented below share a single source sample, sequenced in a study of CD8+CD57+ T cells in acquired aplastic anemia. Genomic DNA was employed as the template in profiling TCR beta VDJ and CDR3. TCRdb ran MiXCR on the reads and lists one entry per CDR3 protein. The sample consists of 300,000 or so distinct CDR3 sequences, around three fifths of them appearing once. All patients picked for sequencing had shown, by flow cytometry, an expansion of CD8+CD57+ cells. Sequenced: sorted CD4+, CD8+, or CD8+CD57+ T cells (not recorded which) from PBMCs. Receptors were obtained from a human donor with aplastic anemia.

CDR3 sequence: CATSRDLAGRAYNEQFF. The CDR3 bases are TGTGCCACCAGCAGAGACCTAGCGGGACGGGCCTACAATGAGCAGTTCTTC. The genes are TRBV15 and TRBJ2-1, with TRBD2 matching over 9 bases. Germline CDR1 LNHNV, CDR2 YYDKDF (reference sequence). The CDR3 is made up of 17 amino acids. J gave up 2 bases and V 0 bases, and 5 bases lay outside the gene matches.

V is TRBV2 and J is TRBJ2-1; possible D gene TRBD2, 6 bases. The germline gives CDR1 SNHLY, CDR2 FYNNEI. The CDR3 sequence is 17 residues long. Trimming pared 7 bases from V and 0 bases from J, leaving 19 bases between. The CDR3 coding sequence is TGTGCCAGCACCGGGGGACTTGGAGAGAGCTCCTACAATGAGCAGTTCTTC. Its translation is CASTGGLGESSYNEQFF.

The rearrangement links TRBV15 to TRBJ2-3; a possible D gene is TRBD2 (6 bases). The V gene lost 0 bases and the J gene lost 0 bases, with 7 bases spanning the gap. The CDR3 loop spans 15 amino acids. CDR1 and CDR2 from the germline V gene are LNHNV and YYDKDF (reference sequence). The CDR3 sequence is CATSREGGSTDTQYF. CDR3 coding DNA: TGTGCCACCAGCAGAGAGGGGGGAAGCACAGATACGCAGTATTTT.

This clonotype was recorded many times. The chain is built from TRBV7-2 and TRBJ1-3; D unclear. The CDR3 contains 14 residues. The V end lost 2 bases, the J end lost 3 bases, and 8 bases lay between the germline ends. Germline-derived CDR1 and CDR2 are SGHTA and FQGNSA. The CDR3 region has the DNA TGTGCCAGCAGCTTATCGGGTTTTGGAAACACCATATATTTT. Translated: CASSLSGFGNTIYF.

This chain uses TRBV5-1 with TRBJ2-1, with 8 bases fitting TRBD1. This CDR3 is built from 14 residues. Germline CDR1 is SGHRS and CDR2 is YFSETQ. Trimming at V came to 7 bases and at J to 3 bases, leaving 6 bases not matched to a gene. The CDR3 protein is CASGQGGVYNEQFF. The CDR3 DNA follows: TGCGCCAGCGGACAGGGCGGAGTCTACAATGAGCAGTTCTTC.

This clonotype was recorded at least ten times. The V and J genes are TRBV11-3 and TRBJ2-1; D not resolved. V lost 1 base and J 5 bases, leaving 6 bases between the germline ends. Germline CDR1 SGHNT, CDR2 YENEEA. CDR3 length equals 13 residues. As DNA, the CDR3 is TGTGCCAGCAGCTTAGGGGCCAACAATGAGCAGTTCTTC. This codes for CASSLGANNEQFF. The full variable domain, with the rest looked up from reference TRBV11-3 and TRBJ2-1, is EAGVVQSPRYKIIEKKQPVAFWCNPISGHNTLYWYLQNLGQGPELLIRYENEEAVDDSQLPKDRFSAERLKGVDSTLKIQPAELGDSAVYLCASSLGANNEQFFGPGTRLTVL.

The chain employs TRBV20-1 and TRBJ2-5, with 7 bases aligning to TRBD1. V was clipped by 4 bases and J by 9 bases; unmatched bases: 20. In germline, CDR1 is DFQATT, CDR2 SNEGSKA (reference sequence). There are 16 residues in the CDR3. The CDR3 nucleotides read TGCAGTGCTACCCGCAGGGGGAAAGGTAGCAATCAGCCCCAGTACTTC. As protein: CSATRRGKGSNQPQYF.

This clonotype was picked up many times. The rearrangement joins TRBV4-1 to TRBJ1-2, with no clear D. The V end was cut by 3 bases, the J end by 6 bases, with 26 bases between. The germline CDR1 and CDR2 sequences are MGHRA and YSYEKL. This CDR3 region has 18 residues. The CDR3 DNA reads TGCGCCAGCAGCCACCTTACGAGACGGCAATACGGAGGTGATGGCTACACCTTC. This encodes CASSHLTRRQYGGDGYTF.

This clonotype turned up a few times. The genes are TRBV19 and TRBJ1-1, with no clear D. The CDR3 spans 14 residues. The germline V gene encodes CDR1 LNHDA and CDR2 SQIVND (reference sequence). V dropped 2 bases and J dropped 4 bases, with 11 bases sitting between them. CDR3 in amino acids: CASSILSRGTEAFF. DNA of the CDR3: TGTGCCAGTAGTATATTGTCTCGGGGCACTGAAGCTTTCTTT.

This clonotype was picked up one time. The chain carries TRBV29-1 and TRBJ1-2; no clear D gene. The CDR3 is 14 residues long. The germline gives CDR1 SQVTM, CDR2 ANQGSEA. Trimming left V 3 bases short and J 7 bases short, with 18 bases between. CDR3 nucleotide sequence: TGCAGCGTTGATAGGTTGGCGAGTATTCGTGGCTACACCTTC. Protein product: CSVDRLASIRGYTF.

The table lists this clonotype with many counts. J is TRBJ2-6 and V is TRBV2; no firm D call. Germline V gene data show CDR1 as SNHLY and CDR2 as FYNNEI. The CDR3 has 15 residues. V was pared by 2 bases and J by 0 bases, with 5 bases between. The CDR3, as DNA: TGTGCCAGCAGTGAAATTCCCTCTGGGGCCAACGTCCTGACTTTC. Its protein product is CASSEIPSGANVLTF.

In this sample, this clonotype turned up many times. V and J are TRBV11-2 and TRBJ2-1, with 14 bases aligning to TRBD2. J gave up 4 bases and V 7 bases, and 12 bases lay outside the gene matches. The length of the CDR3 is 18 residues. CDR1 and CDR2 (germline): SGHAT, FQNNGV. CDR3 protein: CASIGTSGSVVSYNEQFF. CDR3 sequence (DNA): TGTGCCAGCATCGGGACTAGCGGGAGTGTAGTTTCGTACAATGAGCAGTTCTTC.

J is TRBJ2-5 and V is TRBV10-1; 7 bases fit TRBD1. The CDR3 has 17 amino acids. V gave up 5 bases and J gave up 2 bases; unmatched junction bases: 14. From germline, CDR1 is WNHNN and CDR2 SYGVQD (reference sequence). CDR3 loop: CASSPRGSFRVQETQYF. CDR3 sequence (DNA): TGCGCCAGCAGTCCCAGGGGGAGCTTTCGGGTGCAAGAGACCCAGTACTTC.

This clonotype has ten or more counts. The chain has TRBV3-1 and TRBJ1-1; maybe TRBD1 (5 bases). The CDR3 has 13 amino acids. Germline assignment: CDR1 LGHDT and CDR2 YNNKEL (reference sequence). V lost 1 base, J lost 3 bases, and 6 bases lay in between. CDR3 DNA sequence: TGTGCCAGCAGCCAAGTAGGGGACACTGAAGCTTTCTTT. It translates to CASSQVGDTEAFF.

The CDR3 is CASSYFLTHEQYF. CDR3 sequence (DNA): TGTGCCAGCAGCTATTTTCTGACCCACGAGCAGTACTTC. The chain carries TRBV14 and TRBJ2-7, with D unresolved. Germline assignment: CDR1 SGHDN and CDR2 FVKESK. Trimming removed 5 bases from V and 5 bases from J, with 13 bases in between. CDR3 length: 13 amino acids.

This CDR3 reads CASSLGRGGVGRGHEQFF. In nucleotides, the CDR3 is TGTGCCAGCAGCCTCGGGCGCGGGGGTGTGGGCCGGGGTCATGAGCAGTTCTTC. This chain uses TRBV7-2 with TRBJ2-1; the match to TRBD2 covers 7 bases. After removal of 5 bases from V and 8 bases from J, the junction contained 21 bases not matched to a gene. The CDR3 consists of 18 residues. In germline, CDR1 is SGHTA, CDR2 FQGNSA.

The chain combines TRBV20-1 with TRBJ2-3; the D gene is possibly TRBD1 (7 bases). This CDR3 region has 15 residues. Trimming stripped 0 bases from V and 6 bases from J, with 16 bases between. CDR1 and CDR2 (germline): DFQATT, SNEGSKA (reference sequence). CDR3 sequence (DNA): TGCAGTGCTAGAGATCTAGGAGGGGGCGACGATACGCAGTATTTT. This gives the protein CSARDLGGGDDTQYF.

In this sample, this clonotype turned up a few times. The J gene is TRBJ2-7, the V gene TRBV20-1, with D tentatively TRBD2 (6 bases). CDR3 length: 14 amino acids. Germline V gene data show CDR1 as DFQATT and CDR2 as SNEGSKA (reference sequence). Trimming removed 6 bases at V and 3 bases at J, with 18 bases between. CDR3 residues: CSAEGDWGYYEQYF. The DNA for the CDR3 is TGCAGTGCAGAAGGGGACTGGGGTTACTACGAGCAGTACTTC.

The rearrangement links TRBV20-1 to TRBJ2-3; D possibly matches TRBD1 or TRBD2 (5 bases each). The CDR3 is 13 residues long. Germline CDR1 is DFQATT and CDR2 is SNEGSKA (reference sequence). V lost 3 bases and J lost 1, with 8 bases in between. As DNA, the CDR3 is TGCAGTGCTAGCCTGGGGGGCACAGATACGCAGTATTTT. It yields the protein CSASLGGTDTQYF.

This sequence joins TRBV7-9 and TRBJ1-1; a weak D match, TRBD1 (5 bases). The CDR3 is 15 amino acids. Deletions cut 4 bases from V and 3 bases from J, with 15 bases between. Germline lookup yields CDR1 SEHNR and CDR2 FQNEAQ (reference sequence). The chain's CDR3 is CASSWTGQGDTEAFF. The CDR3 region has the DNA TGTGCCAGCAGCTGGACCGGCCAGGGTGACACTGAAGCTTTCTTT. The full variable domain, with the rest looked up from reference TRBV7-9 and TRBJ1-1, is DTGVSQNPRHKITKRGQNVTFRCDPISEHNRLYWYRQTLGQGPEFLTYFQNEAQLEKSRLLSDRFSAERPKGSFSTLEIQRTEQGDSAMYLCASSWTGQGDTEAFFGQGTRLTVV.

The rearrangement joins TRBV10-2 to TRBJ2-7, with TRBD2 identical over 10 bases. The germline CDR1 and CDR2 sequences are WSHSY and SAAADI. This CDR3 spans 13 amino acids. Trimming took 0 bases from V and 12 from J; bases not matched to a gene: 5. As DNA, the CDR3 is TGCGCCAGCAGTGAGTCGTGGGCTAGCGGGGGGTACTTC. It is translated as CASSESWASGGYF.

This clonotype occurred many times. CDR3 nucleotides: TGTGCCAGCAGCTTACTCCAGAGAGAGACCCAGTACTTC. The encoded protein is CASSLLQRETQYF. The chain recombines TRBV7-9 with TRBJ2-5; D is unclear. This CDR3 has 13 amino acids. Germline V CDR1 and CDR2: SEHNR, FQNEAQ (reference sequence). With 2 bases removed from V and 4 bases from J, the gap between germline ends came to 8 bases.

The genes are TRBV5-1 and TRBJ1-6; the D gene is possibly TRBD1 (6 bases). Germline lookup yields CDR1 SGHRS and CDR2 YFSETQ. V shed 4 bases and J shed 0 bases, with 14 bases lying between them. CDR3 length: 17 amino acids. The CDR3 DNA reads TGCGCCAGCAGCCCAGGGACACCGAGCTCCTATAATTCACCCCTCCACTTT. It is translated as CASSPGTPSSYNSPLHF.

CDR3 nucleotides: TGCAGCGTTGATGGTAGCGGGGGGGGTCAAGAGACCCAGTACTTC. Encoded protein: CSVDGSGGGQETQYF. J is TRBJ2-5 and V is TRBV29-1, with 11 bases aligning to TRBD2. CDR3 length equals 15 residues. The V gene end was trimmed by 3 bases and the J gene end by 2 bases; junction bases not matched to a gene: 5. CDR1 is SQVTM, CDR2 ANQGSEA, per germline.